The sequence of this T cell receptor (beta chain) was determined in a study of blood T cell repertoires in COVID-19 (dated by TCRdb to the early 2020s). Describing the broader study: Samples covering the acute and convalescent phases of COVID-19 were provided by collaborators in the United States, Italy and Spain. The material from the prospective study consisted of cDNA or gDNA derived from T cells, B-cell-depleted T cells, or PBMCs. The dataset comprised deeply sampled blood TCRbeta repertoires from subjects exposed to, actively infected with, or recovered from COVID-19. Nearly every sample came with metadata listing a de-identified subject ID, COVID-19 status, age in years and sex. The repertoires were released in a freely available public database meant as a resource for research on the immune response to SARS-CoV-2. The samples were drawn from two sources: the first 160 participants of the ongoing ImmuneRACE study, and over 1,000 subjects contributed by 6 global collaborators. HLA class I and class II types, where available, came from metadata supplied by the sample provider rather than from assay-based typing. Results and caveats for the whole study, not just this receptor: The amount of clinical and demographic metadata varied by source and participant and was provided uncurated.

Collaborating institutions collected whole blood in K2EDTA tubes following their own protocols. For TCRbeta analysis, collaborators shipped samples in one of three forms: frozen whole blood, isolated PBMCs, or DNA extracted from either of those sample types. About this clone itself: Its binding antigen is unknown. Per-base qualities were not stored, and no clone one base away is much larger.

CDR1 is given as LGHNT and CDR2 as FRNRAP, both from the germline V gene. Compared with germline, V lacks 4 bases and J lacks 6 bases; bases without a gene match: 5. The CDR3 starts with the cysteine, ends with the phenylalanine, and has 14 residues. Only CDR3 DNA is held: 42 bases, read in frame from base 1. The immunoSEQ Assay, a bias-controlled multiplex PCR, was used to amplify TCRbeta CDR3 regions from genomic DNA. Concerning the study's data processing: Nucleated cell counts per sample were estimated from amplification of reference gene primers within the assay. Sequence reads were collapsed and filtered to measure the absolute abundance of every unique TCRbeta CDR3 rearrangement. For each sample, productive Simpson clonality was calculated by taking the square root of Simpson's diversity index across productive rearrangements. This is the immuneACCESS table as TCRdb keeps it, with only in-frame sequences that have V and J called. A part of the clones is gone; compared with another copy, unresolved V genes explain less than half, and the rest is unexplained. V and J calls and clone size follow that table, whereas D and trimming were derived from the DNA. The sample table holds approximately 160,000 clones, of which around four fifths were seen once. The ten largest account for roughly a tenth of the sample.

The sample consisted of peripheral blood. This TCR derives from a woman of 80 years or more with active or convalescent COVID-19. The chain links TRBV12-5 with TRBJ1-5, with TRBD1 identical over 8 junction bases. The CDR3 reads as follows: CASGWGQEGQPQHF. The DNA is TGTGCTAGTGGTTGGGGACAGGAGGGTCAGCCCCAGCATTTT. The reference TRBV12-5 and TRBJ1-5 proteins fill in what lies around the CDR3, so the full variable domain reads DARVTQTPRHKVTEMGQEVTMRCQPILGHNTVFWYRQTMMQGLELLAYFRNRAPLDDSGMPKDRFSAEMPDATLATLKIQPSEPRDSAVYFCASGWGQEGQPQHFGDGTRLSIL.